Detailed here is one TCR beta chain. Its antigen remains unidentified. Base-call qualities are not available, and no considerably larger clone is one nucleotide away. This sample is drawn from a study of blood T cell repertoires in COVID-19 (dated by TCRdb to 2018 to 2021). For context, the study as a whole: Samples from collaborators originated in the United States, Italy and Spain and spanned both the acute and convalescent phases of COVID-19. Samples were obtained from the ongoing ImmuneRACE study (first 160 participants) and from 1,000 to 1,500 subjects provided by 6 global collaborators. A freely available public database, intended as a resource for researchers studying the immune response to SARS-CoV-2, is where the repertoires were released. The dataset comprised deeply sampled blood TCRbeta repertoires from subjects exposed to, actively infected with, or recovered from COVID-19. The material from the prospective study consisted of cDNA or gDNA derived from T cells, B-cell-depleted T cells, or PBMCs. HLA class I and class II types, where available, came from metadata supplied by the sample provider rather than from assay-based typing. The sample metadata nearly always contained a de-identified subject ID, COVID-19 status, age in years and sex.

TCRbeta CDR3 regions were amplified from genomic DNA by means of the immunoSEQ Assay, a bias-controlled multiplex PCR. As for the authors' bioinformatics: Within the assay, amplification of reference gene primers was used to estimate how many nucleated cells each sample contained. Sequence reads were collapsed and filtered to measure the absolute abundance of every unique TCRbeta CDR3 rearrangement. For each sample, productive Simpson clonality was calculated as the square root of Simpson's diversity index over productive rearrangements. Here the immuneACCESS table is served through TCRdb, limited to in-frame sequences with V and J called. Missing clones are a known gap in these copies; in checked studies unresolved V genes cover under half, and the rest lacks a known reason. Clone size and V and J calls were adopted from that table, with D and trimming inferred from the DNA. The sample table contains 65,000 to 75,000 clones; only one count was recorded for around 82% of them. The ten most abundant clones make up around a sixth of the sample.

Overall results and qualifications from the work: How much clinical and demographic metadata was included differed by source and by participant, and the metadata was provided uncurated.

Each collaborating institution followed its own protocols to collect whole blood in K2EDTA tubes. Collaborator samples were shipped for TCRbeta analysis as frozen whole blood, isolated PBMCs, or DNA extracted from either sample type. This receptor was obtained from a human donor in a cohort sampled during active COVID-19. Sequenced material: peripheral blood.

Read as DNA, the sequence is TGTGCCAGCAGTACGCGAACTAATGAAAAACTGTTTTTT. Its coded protein is CASSTRTNEKLFF. This receptor chain uses TRBV27 and TRBJ1-4; no D gene call is confident. The V and J ends are trimmed by 5 bases and 1 base, leaving 5 bases between them. CDR3 length: 13 amino acids, cysteine to phenylalanine. Only the CDR3 part of the read is kept: 39 bases, read in frame from the first base. The germline V gene (reference sequence) yields MNHEY for CDR1 and SMNVEV for CDR2.